Listed here are 25 T cell receptor beta chains from one sample, sequenced in a study of post-analysis software for immune sequencing data. Study-level results: Compared with controls, patients had more of about 5 TRBV segments, including TRBV5-6, TRBV5-1 and TRBV20-1.

The TCR beta cDNA libraries carried unique molecular identifiers. Each CDR3 protein gets one entry after TCRdb re-called the PCR reads with MiXCR. Among fewer than 900,000 distinct CDR3 sequences listed, about half were seen once. No antigen is known for these receptors. The sequencing sample was made of blood. The receptors were gathered from a girl aged 5 to 17 with multiple sclerosis.

This chain joins TRBV7-2 and TRBJ2-1, with 13 bases matching TRBD2. The CDR3 is 17 amino acids. Germline lookup yields CDR1 SGHTA and CDR2 FQGNSA. V shed 2 bases and J 5 bases; nucleotides not matched to a gene: 6. CDR3 in DNA: TGTGCCAGCAGCTTAATCCCCACTAGCGGGAGGGACAATGAGCAGTTCTTC. Translated, it gives CASSLIPTSGRDNEQFF.

This clonotype has just a few counts. One end of the junction does not line up with germline, which may come from a read error. The chain is built from TRBV20-1 and TRBJ2-5; a possible D gene is TRBD1 (7 bases). Per the germline V gene, CDR1 is DFQATT and CDR2 is SNEGSKA (reference sequence). CDR3 length: 15 residues. The CDR3 here is CSAGDQGDYQETQYF. As DNA, the CDR3 is TGCAGTGCTGGAGACCAGGGGGACTACCAAGAGACCCAGTACTTC.

The V gene is TRBV2, the J gene TRBJ1-5, with TRBD1 matching 8 bases. V shed 4 bases and J 4 bases; nucleotides not matched to a gene: 12. The CDR3 is 17 amino acids. Germline CDR1 is SNHLY and CDR2 is FYNNEI. The DNA for the CDR3 is TGTGCCAGCAGTGGTGAATTTACAGGGGGAAGGAATCAGCCCCAGCATTTT. This encodes CASSGEFTGGRNQPQHF.

A single count supports this clonotype. V is TRBV27 and J is TRBJ1-2; TRBD1 agrees at 8 bases. After removal of 7 bases from V and 0 bases from J, the junction contained 4 bases not matched to a gene. The length of the CDR3 is 14 residues. CDR1 MNHEY and CDR2 SMNVEV come from the germline V gene (reference sequence). CDR3 DNA sequence: TGTGCCAGCAATCCACAGGGGGCTAACTATGGCTACACCTTC. Its protein is CASNPQGANYGYTF.

The DNA of the CDR3 is TGTGCCAGCAGCTTAGTAGCTAGCTCTTACTCCCCGAATGAGCAGTTCTTC. This translates into CASSLVASSYSPNEQFF. The rearrangement links TRBV7-6 to TRBJ2-1; tentative D call: TRBD2 (5 bases). Germline CDR1 and CDR2: SGHVS and FNYEAQ. CDR3 length: 17 amino acids. Trimming took off 1 base at V and 7 bases at J, with 20 bases between the two ends.

CDR3: CASSLAGGQEQYF. The CDR3 coding sequence is TGTGCCAGCAGCTTAGCGGGAGGCCAGGAGCAGTACTTC. The V and J genes are TRBV7-9 and TRBJ2-7, with a possible D match to TRBD2 (6 bases). V was pared by 0 bases and J by 7 bases, with 10 bases between. Germline CDR1 SEHNR, CDR2 FQNEAQ (reference sequence). CDR3 size: 13 residues.

In its sample, this clonotype was seen a few times. J is TRBJ2-7 and V is TRBV20-1; TRBD2 matches 8 bases. V trimming: 6 bases; J trimming: 4 bases; junction bases outside the gene matches: 11. CDR3 length: 14 amino acids. Looked up from germline, CDR1 is DFQATT and CDR2 is SNEGSKA (reference sequence). The CDR3 sequence: CSASIAGNRYEQYF. CDR3 DNA: TGCAGTGCCTCAATAGCGGGAAATCGGTACGAGCAGTACTTC.

J is TRBJ1-2 and V is TRBV7-6, with D unclear. The CDR3 spans 13 residues. The germline V gene encodes CDR1 SGHVS and CDR2 FNYEAQ. Between the trimmed V and J ends, which lost 1 base and 5 bases, there was a span of 8 bases. CDR3 nucleotide sequence: TGTGCCAGCAGCTTAGATACAGAGTATGGCTACACCTTC. This gives the protein CASSLDTEYGYTF.

The rearrangement links TRBV12-3 or TRBV12-4 to TRBJ2-1; D is ambiguous. The CDR3 covers 13 residues. Trimming took 7 bases from V and 6 from J, leaving 13 bases between them. CDR3 bases: TGTGCCAGCACCCCTTGGGGAAGCAATGAGCAGTTCTTC. Its protein is CASTPWGSNEQFF.

This sequence joins TRBV7-8 and TRBJ2-1; D is ambiguous. Trimming removed 2 bases at V and 8 bases at J, with 22 bases between. The germline V gene has CDR1 SGHVS and CDR2 FQNEAQ. The CDR3 covers 17 residues. CDR3 loop: CASSLTQVQRRYDEQFF. The CDR3 DNA reads as TGTGCCAGCAGCTTAACTCAGGTCCAGCGCCGCTATGATGAGCAGTTCTTC. Based on the CDR3 plus reference TRBV7-8 and TRBJ2-1, the full variable domain is GAGVSQSPRYKVAKRGQDVALRCDPISGHVSLFWYQQALGQGPEFLTYFQNEAQLDKSGLPSDRFFAERPEGSVSTLKIQRTQQEDSAVYLCASSLTQVQRRYDEQFFGPGTRLTVL.

J is TRBJ2-5 and V is TRBV29-1; D may be TRBD1 or TRBD2 (5 bases each). The CDR3 is 14 residues long. Trimming took 0 bases from V and 5 from J, leaving 13 bases between them. Germline V gene data show CDR1 as SQVTM and CDR2 as ANQGSEA. The CDR3 bases are TGCAGCGTTGAAGAAAGTGGGACGGGGGAGACCCAGTACTTC. Its protein is CSVEESGTGETQYF.

The rearrangement links TRBV6-4 to TRBJ1-2, with D uncertain. The CDR3 runs 15 residues. V was shortened by 2 bases and J by 0 bases, with 10 bases between the two germline ends. The germline V gene has CDR1 MRHNA and CDR2 SNTAGT. CDR3 sequence (DNA): TGTGCCAGCAGTGACGGGGATGGGGCTAACTATGGCTACACCTTC. It is translated as CASSDGDGANYGYTF.

The chain joins TRBV7-8 to TRBJ1-1; 9 bases map to TRBD1. CDR1 and CDR2 (germline): SGHVS, FQNEAQ. V shed 2 bases, J shed 7 bases, and the junction held 8 bases outside the gene matches. This CDR3 has 15 amino acids. CDR3 amino acids: CASSLYRGPGVEAFF. CDR3 nucleotides: TGTGCCAGCAGCTTATACAGGGGGCCCGGGGTTGAAGCTTTCTTT.

The chain links TRBV5-1 to TRBJ2-4; TRBD2 matches at 13 bases. This CDR3 spans 19 amino acids. Trimming cost V 3 bases and J 0 bases; bases outside gene matches: 9. Germline V gene data show CDR1 as SGHRS and CDR2 as YFSETQ. CDR3 loop: CASSWTSGREGLAKNIQYF. In DNA form, the CDR3 reads TGCGCCAGCAGCTGGACTAGCGGGAGAGAGGGACTAGCCAAAAACATTCAGTACTTC.

This clonotype was detected only a few times. The chain uses TRBV20-1 and TRBJ1-1; D gene uncertain. Deletions cut 3 bases from V and 1 base from J, with 12 bases between. Germline V gene data show CDR1 as DFQATT and CDR2 as SNEGSKA (reference sequence). The CDR3 spans 14 residues. The DNA for the CDR3 is TGCAGTGCTAGGTTCAATACTAAGAACACTGAAGCTTTCTTT. It codes for CSARFNTKNTEAFF.

This clonotype was detected only a few times. The chain combines TRBV5-1 with TRBJ2-7; TRBD1 is a possible D gene (5 bases). V was cut by 1 base and J by 1 base, with 12 bases left in between. The CDR3 spans 15 residues. CDR1 SGHRS and CDR2 YFSETQ come from the germline V gene. The DNA for the CDR3 is TGCGCCAGCAGCTTGACAGGTCTGGGGTCCTACGAGCAGTACTTC. Protein sequence: CASSLTGLGSYEQYF. The whole variable domain, filled in from reference TRBV5-1 and TRBJ2-7, reads KAGVTQTPRYLIKTRGQQVTLSCSPISGHRSVSWYQQTPGQGLQFLFEYFSETQRNKGNFPGRFSGRQFSNSRSEMNVSTLELGDSALYLCASSLTGLGSYEQYFGPGTRLTVT.

This clonotype has just a few counts. The V and J genes are TRBV12-3 or TRBV12-4 and TRBJ2-2; the match to TRBD2 covers 13 bases. J was trimmed by 6 bases and V by 6 bases; bases with no gene match: 4. This CDR3 region has 15 residues. CDR3 nucleotides: TGTGCCAGCAGCCCGGGACTAGCGGGACCCGGGGAGCTGTTTTTT. Translating gives CASSPGLAGPGELFF.

This clonotype has just a few counts. The chain is built from TRBV29-1 and TRBJ1-1, with 8 bases matching TRBD1. This CDR3 has 13 residues. V shed 5 bases, J shed 4 bases, and the junction held 6 bases outside the gene matches. Germline CDR1 is SQVTM and CDR2 is ANQGSEA. The CDR3 loop is CSVYDRGGTEAFF. CDR3 DNA sequence: TGCAGCGTTTACGACAGGGGTGGCACTGAAGCTTTCTTT.

V gene TRBV10-3 combines with J gene TRBJ2-3; 11 bases map to TRBD2. Germline V gene sequence: CDR1 ENHRY, CDR2 SYGVKD. V trimming: 3 bases; J trimming: 7 bases; junction bases outside the gene matches: 12. The CDR3 is made up of 17 amino acids. The CDR3: CAISEPGTSGSLNTQYF. The CDR3 nucleotides are TGTGCCATCAGTGAACCCGGAACTAGCGGGAGTTTGAATACGCAGTATTTT.

The rearrangement uses TRBV7-2 and TRBJ2-7; D gene unclear. Trimming took 1 base from V and 2 from J, leaving 12 bases between them. Germline V gives CDR1 SGHTA, CDR2 FQGNSA. The CDR3 consists of 15 residues. The chain's CDR3 is CASSLVPDGTYEQYF. CDR3 sequence (DNA): TGTGCCAGCAGCTTAGTGCCGGACGGAACCTACGAGCAGTACTTC.

The V call is TRBV7-2, the J call TRBJ1-2; D is ambiguous. Trimming removed 1 base from V and 8 bases from J, with 17 bases in between. This CDR3 region has 15 residues. Germline values: CDR1 SGHTA, CDR2 FQGNSA. The CDR3 protein is CASSLGAPPTWGYTF. CDR3 nucleotides: TGTGCCAGCAGCTTAGGGGCACCCCCGACGTGGGGCTACACCTTC.

In regard to this clonotype: A read error may produce the germline difference seen at one junction end. V gene TRBV5-1 combines with J gene TRBJ2-1; 9 bases are a match to TRBD1. The CDR3 consists of 15 residues. CDR1 and CDR2 from the germline V gene are SGHRS and YFSETQ. The DNA of the CDR3 is TGCGCCAGCGGCTTGCCAACAGGGGGCTGGAATGAGCAGTTCTTC. This encodes CASGLPTGGWNEQFF.

This clonotype was detected only a few times. The gene calls are TRBV15 and TRBJ2-1, with 11 nucleotides matching TRBD2. J lost 8 bases, V lost 6 bases, and 9 bases had no gene match. This CDR3 has 15 residues. Germline V gene lookup returns CDR1 LNHNV and CDR2 YYDKDF (reference sequence). Here the CDR3 reads CATRAGLAASDEQFF. Here the CDR3 DNA reads TGTGCCACCAGGGCGGGACTAGCGGCTTCCGATGAGCAGTTCTTC.

The J gene is TRBJ2-1, the V gene TRBV29-1, with TRBD2 identical over 11 bases. The CDR3 length is 11 residues. Germline CDR1 reads SQVTM; CDR2 reads ANQGSEA. With V trimmed by 5 bases and J by 15 bases, 6 bases remained unmatched. CDR3 in amino acids: CSVTSGGNPFF. The DNA of the CDR3 is TGCAGCGTTACTAGCGGGGGCAACCCGTTCTTC.

This clonotype was seen a few times. CDR3 coding DNA: TGTGCCAGCAGTATGACAGGGGATCAGCCCCAGCATTTT. It codes for CASSMTGDQPQHF. This rearrangement joins TRBV12-3 or TRBV12-4 to TRBJ1-5; 8 bases fit TRBD1. Trimming cost V 5 bases and J 5 bases; bases outside gene matches: 2. This CDR3 region has 13 residues.